The entry below gives a single T cell receptor beta chain sequence along with its context. The data are from a study of cytomegalovirus exposure and HLA in healthy donors. 13 Jbeta primers and 60 Vbeta primers were used for the PCR. Sequencing used immunoSEQ multiplex PCR; TCRdb keeps in-frame clones, though not all of them. This table holds about 120,000 clones, about 70% found once. From germline, CDR1 is SGHVS and CDR2 FQNEAQ. CDR3 length: 14 residues. The V end lost 3 bases, the J end lost 6 bases, and 14 bases lay between the germline ends. Sequencing was carried out using PBMCs. This clonotype was sampled from a young woman in good health and CMV-seronegative. J is TRBJ1-2 and V is TRBV7-8, with D maybe TRBD1 (6 bases). The CDR3, as DNA: TGTGCCAGCAGCTTGCCAGGGGTGGTGGATGGCTACACCTTC. This gives the protein CASSLPGVVDGYTF.